This TCR beta chain was recorded in a study of T cell changes during pregnancy in multiple sclerosis. Profiled with immunoSEQ multiplex PCR; TCRdb holds only in-frame clones, not every one. The sample holds approximately 100,000 clones, approximately 91% seen once. The V gene's germline CDR1 is SGHRS and CDR2 YFSETQ. Trimming stripped 4 bases from V and 2 bases from J, with 18 bases between. The CDR3 is 17 amino acids. This clone showed up just a few times. The clonotype originates from a female donor with multiple sclerosis, enrolled in a pregnancy study. The material sequenced was peripheral blood, taken after pregnancy. The gene calls are TRBV5-1 and TRBJ2-2, with D possibly being TRBD1 (6 bases). The CDR3 loop reads CASSGVRAGVNTGELFF. The CDR3 nucleotides are TGCGCCAGCAGCGGGGTGCGGGCAGGGGTCAACACCGGGGAGCTGTTTTTT. Combining the CDR3 with reference TRBV5-1 and TRBJ2-2 gives the whole variable domain KAGVTQTPRYLIKTRGQQVTLSCSPISGHRSVSWYQQTPGQGLQFLFEYFSETQRNKGNFPGRFSGRQFSNSRSEMNVSTLELGDSALYLCASSGVRAGVNTGELFFGEGSRLTVL.